The following is a T cell receptor (beta chain) sequence with its context. These data are taken from a study of blood T cell repertoires in COVID-19. Germline V gene sequence: CDR1 SGHTA, CDR2 FQGNSA. The CDR3 covers 14 residues. The germline V and J ends were trimmed by 5 bases and 1 base, with 11 bases remaining between them. Enrolment of Seattle patients took place during active infection, and they were followed longitudinally. As originally analysed: Amplification from reference gene primers served as the basis for estimated nucleated cell counts. The method was immunoSEQ multiplex PCR; TCRdb's version includes in-frame clones alone and lacks a portion of them. Clonal size and the V and J genes are those of that table, whereas D and trimming came from the DNA. The top ten hold about a tenth of the sample, which has 150,000 to 200,000 clones, about 90% seen once.

The rearrangement joins TRBV7-2 to TRBJ1-1; weak D call: TRBD1 (5 bases). This receptor was identified in a woman aged 55 to 70 with COVID-19, enrolled during active disease. The source material was peripheral blood. The CDR3 nucleotides read TGTGCCAGCAGCATATCCGGACAGAACACTGAAGCTTTCTTT. Translation gives CASSISGQNTEAFF.